Given below is one T cell receptor (beta chain) in context. These data come from a study of T cells in Graves' hyperthyroidism and ophthalmopathy. Ophthalmopathy patients had moderate-to-severe active disease, CAS ≥3, NOSPECS ≥4, and disease duration under 3 months. Those patients with uncontrolled infection, other autoimmune disease, pregnancy or lactation were excluded. Together with thyroid ultrasound, orbital computed tomography, serum thyroxine and TRAb, clinical symptoms were used for diagnoses. The CDR3 regions of TCR beta were amplified from RNA transcripts. The primer set for the first-round RT-PCR of the TCR CDR3 was HTBI. TCRdb processed the multiplex PCR reads anew with MiXCR; each CDR3 protein has one entry. The sample consists of about 350,000 distinct CDR3 sequences, 15% to 20% of them appearing once. Germline assignment: CDR1 SGHNT and CDR2 YENEEA. The CDR3 runs to 15 residues. The trim removed 6 bases at V and 2 bases at J, leaving 3 bases unmatched.

V gene TRBV11-3 combines with J gene TRBJ2-6, with 8 bases fitting TRBD2. The TCR was taken from a middle-aged woman with Graves' ophthalmopathy. Sequenced sample: blood. This CDR3 reads CASSREGTGANVLTF. CDR3 sequence (DNA): TGTGCCAGCAGTCGGGAGGGGACTGGGGCCAACGTCCTGACTTTC.